The rows below give T cell receptor beta chains drawn from one sample of a study of blood T cell repertoires in COVID-19. Clones were read by immunoSEQ multiplex PCR, and TCRdb kept only the in-frame ones, dropping some. Altogether roughly 200,000 clones are present, approximately 84% being singletons, with the ten largest covering around 6.5%. The specimen sequenced was peripheral blood. The receptor source for this set is a man older than 75 with acute or convalescent COVID-19. Each CDR3 is given with its conserved first and last residue. Each record gives: J gene, V gene, CDR3 length, D gene, clone size, CDR3 protein, CDR3 DNA. D genes are given only for firm matches. Only part of the rows carry a size: once, few, many, or a class if the clone is expanded.

J: TRBJ1-5
V: TRBV7-2
length: 16
D: .
size: .
CDR3: CASSLPTGKVNQPQHF
DNA: TGTGCCAGCAGCTTGCCTACAGGGAAGGTCAATCAGCCCCAGCATTTT

J: TRBJ2-5
V: TRBV24-1
length: 15
D: TRBD1
size: .
CDR3: CATSDPQGARETQYF
DNA: TGTGCCACCAGTGACCCACAGGGGGCCCGTGAGACCCAGTACTTC

J: TRBJ1-3
V: TRBV19
length: 17
D: TRBD1
size: .
CDR3: CASSTPGNRGPGNTIYF
DNA: TGTGCCAGTAGTACCCCCGGCAACAGGGGTCCGGGAAACACCATATATTTT

J: TRBJ2-7
V: TRBV5-1
length: 14
D: TRBD1
size: .
CDR3: CASSPGTGSYEQYF
DNA: TGCGCCAGCAGCCCCGGGACAGGGAGCTACGAGCAGTACTTC

J: TRBJ2-1
V: TRBV27
length: 12
D: .
size: .
CDR3: CASSFAQNEQFF
DNA: TGTGCCAGCAGTTTTGCACAGAATGAGCAGTTCTTC

J: TRBJ1-2
V: TRBV6-1
length: 15
D: .
size: .
CDR3: CASSEDLGDWEGYTF
DNA: TGTGCCAGCAGTGAAGATTTGGGGGACTGGGAGGGCTACACCTTC

J: TRBJ2-1
V: TRBV9
length: 16
D: TRBD2
size: .
CDR3: CASSRGEGGSYNEQFF
DNA: TGTGCCAGCAGCAGAGGGGAGGGAGGGTCCTACAATGAGCAGTTCTTC

J: TRBJ1-5
V: TRBV2
length: 14
D: .
size: .
CDR3: CASKKEAGNQPQHF
DNA: TGTGCCAGCAAGAAGGAGGCCGGCAATCAGCCCCAGCATTTT

J: TRBJ2-7
V: TRBV28
length: 15
D: TRBD1
size: .
CDR3: CAIRPTGTGNHEQYF
DNA: TGTGCCATCCGACCGACCGGGACAGGGAACCACGAGCAGTACTTC

J: TRBJ2-6
V: TRBV30
length: 16
D: .
size: .
CDR3: CAWSVTGASGANVLTF
DNA: TGTGCCTGGAGTGTGACAGGAGCTTCAGGGGCCAACGTCCTGACTTTC

J: TRBJ2-7
V: TRBV4-1
length: 15
D: TRBD2
size: .
CDR3: CASSQGPGGSHEQYF
DNA: TGCGCCAGCAGCCAAGGTCCGGGAGGTTCCCACGAGCAGTACTTC

J: TRBJ1-2
V: TRBV6-5
length: 12
D: .
size: .
CDR3: CASEGDAYGYTF
DNA: TGTGCCAGCGAGGGGGATGCCTATGGCTACACCTTC

J: TRBJ2-1
V: TRBV19
length: 11
D: .
size: once
CDR3: CASRNRDEQFF
DNA: TGTGCCAGTAGGAACAGGGATGAGCAGTTCTTC

J: TRBJ2-3
V: TRBV6-5
length: 12
D: .
size: .
CDR3: CASTKSEYPQYF
DNA: TGTGCCAGCACTAAAAGCGAGTATCCGCAGTATTTT

J: TRBJ2-2
V: TRBV6-2/TRBV6-3
length: 16
D: TRBD2
size: .
CDR3: CASSRTRGTSAGELFF
DNA: TGTGCCAGCAGTCGTACTAGGGGGACTAGCGCCGGGGAGCTGTTTTTT

J: TRBJ1-5
V: TRBV5-8
length: 16
D: .
size: .
CDR3: CASSLVSGVSNQPQHF
DNA: TGTGCCAGCAGCTTGGTGTCAGGGGTTAGCAATCAGCCCCAGCATTTT

J: TRBJ1-2
V: TRBV24-1
length: 18
D: .
size: .
CDR3: CATSDVSAGQSLNYGYTF
DNA: TGTGCCACCAGTGATGTGAGTGCTGGGCAGAGCTTGAACTATGGCTACACCTTC

J: TRBJ1-6
V: TRBV2
length: 13
D: TRBD1
size: .
CDR3: CASRGTGVSPLHF
DNA: TGTGCCAGCAGGGGGACAGGGGTTTCACCCCTCCACTTT

J: TRBJ2-3
V: TRBV2
length: 14
D: TRBD2
size: .
CDR3: CASSALADTDTQYF
DNA: TGTGCCAGCAGTGCGCTAGCGGACACAGATACGCAGTATTTT

J: TRBJ1-4
V: TRBV2
length: 15
D: TRBD1
size: few
CDR3: CASSGTGGRTEKLFF
DNA: TGTGCCAGCAGTGGTACAGGGGGGAGGACTGAAAAACTGTTTTTT

J: TRBJ2-1
V: TRBV28
length: 17
D: TRBD2
size: .
CDR3: CASSYPRLAGGNNEQFF
DNA: TGTGCCAGCAGTTACCCCCGACTAGCGGGAGGAAACAATGAGCAGTTCTTC

J: TRBJ1-1
V: TRBV19
length: 16
D: .
size: .
CDR3: CASSSPSRSSNTEAFF
DNA: TGTGCCAGTAGTTCTCCTTCTCGGTCATCGAACACTGAAGCTTTCTTT

J: TRBJ2-3
V: TRBV28
length: 12
D: TRBD2
size: .
CDR3: CASRVAGSTQYF
DNA: TGTGCCAGCAGGGTAGCGGGAAGTACGCAGTATTTT

J: TRBJ2-3
V: TRBV3-1/TRBV3-2
length: 17
D: TRBD2
size: .
CDR3: CASSHALAGGGTDTQYF
DNA: TGTGCCAGCAGCCATGCATTAGCGGGAGGTGGCACAGATACGCAGTATTTT

J: TRBJ1-4
V: TRBV19
length: 15
D: TRBD1
size: .
CDR3: CASSIRTGENEKLFF
DNA: TGTGCCAGTAGTATAAGGACAGGGGAGAATGAAAAACTGTTTTTT

J: TRBJ1-2
V: TRBV11-2
length: 13
D: .
size: .
CDR3: CASSLEGAGGYTF
DNA: TGTGCCAGCAGCTTAGAGGGGGCCGGGGGCTACACCTTC

J: TRBJ2-5
V: TRBV18
length: 13
D: .
size: few
CDR3: CASSSTVQETQYF
DNA: TGTGCCAGCTCGTCGACAGTACAAGAGACCCAGTACTTC